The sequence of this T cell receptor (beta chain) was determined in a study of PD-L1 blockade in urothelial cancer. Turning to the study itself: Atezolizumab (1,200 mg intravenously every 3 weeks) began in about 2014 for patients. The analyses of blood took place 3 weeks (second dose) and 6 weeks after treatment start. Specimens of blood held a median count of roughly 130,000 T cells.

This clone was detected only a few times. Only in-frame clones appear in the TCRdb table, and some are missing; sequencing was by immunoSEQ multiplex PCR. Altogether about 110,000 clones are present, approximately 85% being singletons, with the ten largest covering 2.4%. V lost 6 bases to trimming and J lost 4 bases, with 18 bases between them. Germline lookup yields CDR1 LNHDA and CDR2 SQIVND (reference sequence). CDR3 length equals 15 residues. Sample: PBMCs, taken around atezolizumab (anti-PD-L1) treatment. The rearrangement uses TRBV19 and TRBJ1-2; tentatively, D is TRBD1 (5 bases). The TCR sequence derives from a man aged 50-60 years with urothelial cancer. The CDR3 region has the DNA TGTGCCAGTAGGGGGCCAAGGTGGGAAGTCTATGGCTACACCTTC. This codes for CASRGPRWEVYGYTF.